The 7 T cell receptor beta chains given below trace back to one sample, sequenced in a study of metastatic and nonmetastatic thyroid tumors. With MiXCR, TCRdb called clones anew from the PCR reads. The sample includes about 82,000 clones, 9.5% to 15% of them seen just once. Nobody among the patients had been given any treatment before thyroid surgery. The specimen sequenced was tumor tissue. The receptors here all came from a female donor with papillary thyroid cancer or a benign thyroid nodule (not recorded which). Some clones in this sample may be carry-over from other donors' samples.

This clone has at least ten counts. V and J are TRBV9 and TRBJ1-6; D may be TRBD1 (5 bases). CDR1 and CDR2 (germline): SGDLS, YYNGEE. The germline V and J ends were trimmed by 3 bases and 11 bases, with 15 bases remaining between them. This CDR3 is built from 14 residues. The CDR3 bases are TGTGCCAGCAGCGAGGGACTCCTTAGGGCACCCCTCCACTTT. Translated: CASSEGLLRAPLHF. The complete variable domain, with remaining parts taken from reference TRBV9 and TRBJ1-6, reads DSGVTQTPKHLITATGQRVTLRCSPRSGDLSVYWYQQSLDQGLQFLIQYYNGEERAKGNILERFSAQQFPDLHSELNLSSLELGDSALYFCASSEGLLRAPLHFGNGTRLTVT.

There are many counts of this clone. J is TRBJ2-3 and V is TRBV27; a weak D match, TRBD1 (6 bases). This CDR3 comprises 15 residues. V shed 2 bases and J shed 5 bases, with 14 bases lying between them. In germline, CDR1 is MNHEY, CDR2 SMNVEV (reference sequence). In DNA, the CDR3 is TGTGCCAGCAGTTTACTCCCTTCAGGGGAAGATACGCAGTATTTT. Translated: CASSLLPSGEDTQYF.

This clone was seen ten or more times. J is TRBJ1-2 and V is TRBV13; no reliable D call. Trimming left V 4 bases short and J 0 bases short, with 21 bases between. CDR3 length equals 18 residues. The germline V gene encodes CDR1 PRHDT and CDR2 FYEKMQ (reference sequence). The CDR3 loop is CASSSSPVTALANYGYTF. Here the CDR3 DNA reads TGTGCCAGCAGCTCCTCCCCCGTAACAGCGCTTGCTAACTATGGCTACACCTTC.

This chain links TRBV11-2 with TRBJ2-1; D gene ambiguous. This CDR3 spans 14 amino acids. Trimming pared 0 bases from V and 3 bases from J, leaving 6 bases between. The germline CDR1 and CDR2 sequences are SGHAT and FQNNGV. CDR3: CASSLDGLYNEQFF. CDR3 coding DNA: TGTGCCAGCAGCTTAGACGGTCTCTACAATGAGCAGTTCTTC.

Ten or more counts support this clone. The chain combines TRBV20-1 with TRBJ2-1; 11 nucleotides line up with TRBD2. The V segment lost 6 bases and the J segment 1 base; nucleotides outside the gene matches: 5. The CDR3 length is 15 residues. From germline, CDR1 is DFQATT and CDR2 SNEGSKA (reference sequence). The CDR3 reads CSAGASGRSYNEQFF. Written as DNA, the CDR3 is TGCAGTGCAGGGGCTAGCGGGAGGTCCTACAATGAGCAGTTCTTC.

The sample holds many counts of this clone. V gene TRBV28 combines with J gene TRBJ2-7; TRBD1 matches 9 bases. The germline CDR1 and CDR2 sequences are MDHEN and SYDVKM. The J segment lost 0 bases and the V segment lost 4 bases, leaving 4 bases of the junction unmatched. This CDR3 contains 15 residues. DNA for the CDR3: TGTGCCAGCAGTTCAGACAGGGGGTCCTCCTACGAGCAGTACTTC. It specifies CASSSDRGSSYEQYF.

At least ten counts were recorded for this clone. The rearrangement joins TRBV6-1 to TRBJ2-7; D remains ambiguous. The CDR3 extends over 13 amino acids. CDR1 and CDR2 (germline): MNHNS, SASEGT. V lost 6 bases to trimming and J lost 6 bases, with 15 bases between them. The DNA of the CDR3 is TGTGCCAGCAGGAACTTAGGAGCGTCCGAGCAGTACTTC. Amino acid sequence: CASRNLGASEQYF.